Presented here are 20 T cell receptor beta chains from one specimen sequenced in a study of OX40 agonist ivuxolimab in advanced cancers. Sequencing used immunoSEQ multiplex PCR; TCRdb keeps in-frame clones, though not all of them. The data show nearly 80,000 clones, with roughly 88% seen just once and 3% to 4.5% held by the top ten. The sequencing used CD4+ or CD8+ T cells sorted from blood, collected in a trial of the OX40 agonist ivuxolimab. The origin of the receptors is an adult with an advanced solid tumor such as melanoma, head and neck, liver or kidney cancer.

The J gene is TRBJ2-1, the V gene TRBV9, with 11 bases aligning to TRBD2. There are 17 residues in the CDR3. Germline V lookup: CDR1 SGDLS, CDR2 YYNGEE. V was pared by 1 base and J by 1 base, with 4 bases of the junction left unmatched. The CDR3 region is CASSVYSGRVSYNEQFF. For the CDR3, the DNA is TGTGCCAGCAGCGTATATAGCGGGAGGGTGTCCTACAATGAGCAGTTCTTC.

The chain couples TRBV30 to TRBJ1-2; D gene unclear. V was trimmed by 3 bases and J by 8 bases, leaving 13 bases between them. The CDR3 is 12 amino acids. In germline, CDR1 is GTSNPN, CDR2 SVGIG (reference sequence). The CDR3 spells CAWSPKSGGYTF. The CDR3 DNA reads TGTGCCTGGAGCCCTAAGTCTGGCGGCTACACCTTC.

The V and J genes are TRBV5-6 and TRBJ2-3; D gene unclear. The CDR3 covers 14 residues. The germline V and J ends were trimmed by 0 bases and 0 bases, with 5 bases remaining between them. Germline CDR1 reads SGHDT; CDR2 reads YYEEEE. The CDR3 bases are TGTGCCAGCAGCTTGGACATTAGCACAGATACGCAGTATTTT. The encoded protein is CASSLDISTDTQYF.

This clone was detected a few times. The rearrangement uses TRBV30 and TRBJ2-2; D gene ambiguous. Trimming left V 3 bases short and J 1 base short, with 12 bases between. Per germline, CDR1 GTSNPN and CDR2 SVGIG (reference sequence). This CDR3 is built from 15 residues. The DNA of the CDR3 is TGTGCCTGGAGGGGTGGGCGGAAGAACACCGGGGAGCTGTTTTTT. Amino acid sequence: CAWRGGRKNTGELFF.

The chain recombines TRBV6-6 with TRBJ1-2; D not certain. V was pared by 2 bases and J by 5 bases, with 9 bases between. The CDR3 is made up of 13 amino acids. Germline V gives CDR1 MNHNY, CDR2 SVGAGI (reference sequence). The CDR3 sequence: CASSYEAGYGYTF. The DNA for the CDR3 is TGTGCCAGCAGTTACGAGGCAGGATATGGCTACACCTTC.

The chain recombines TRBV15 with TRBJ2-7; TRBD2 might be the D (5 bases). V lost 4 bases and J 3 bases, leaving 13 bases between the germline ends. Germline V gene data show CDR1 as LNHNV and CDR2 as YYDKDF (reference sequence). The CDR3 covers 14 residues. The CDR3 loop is CATSIQLGSYEQYF. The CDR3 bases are TGTGCCACCAGCATCCAGTTAGGGAGCTACGAGCAGTACTTC.

CDR3 bases: TGTGCCTGGAGTGGCGGGGAACAGTCCCTAGAGACCCAGTACTTC. Its translation: CAWSGGEQSLETQYF. This rearrangement joins TRBV30 to TRBJ2-5; D possibly corresponds to TRBD2 (6 bases). Trimming stripped 1 base from V and 4 bases from J, with 16 bases between. This CDR3 contains 15 residues. Germline V CDR1 and CDR2: GTSNPN, SVGIG (reference sequence).

DNA for the CDR3: TGTGCCAGCAGTTACCGGACAGGAACAGATACGCAGTATTTT. The encoded protein is CASSYRTGTDTQYF. This chain uses TRBV6-6 with TRBJ2-3, with TRBD1 identical over 7 bases. CDR3 length: 14 residues. Germline CDR1 MNHNY, CDR2 SVGAGI (reference sequence). V shed 2 bases and J 3 bases; nucleotides not matched to a gene: 2.

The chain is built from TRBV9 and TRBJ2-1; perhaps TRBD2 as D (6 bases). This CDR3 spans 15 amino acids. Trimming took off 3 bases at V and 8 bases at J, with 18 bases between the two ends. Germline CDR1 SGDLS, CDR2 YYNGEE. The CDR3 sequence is CASSEASGGFDEQFF. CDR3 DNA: TGTGCCAGCAGCGAGGCATCCGGAGGGTTCGATGAGCAGTTCTTC. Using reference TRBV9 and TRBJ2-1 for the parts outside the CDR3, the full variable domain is DSGVTQTPKHLITATGQRVTLRCSPRSGDLSVYWYQQSLDQGLQFLIQYYNGEERAKGNILERFSAQQFPDLHSELNLSSLELGDSALYFCASSEASGGFDEQFFGPGTRLTVL.

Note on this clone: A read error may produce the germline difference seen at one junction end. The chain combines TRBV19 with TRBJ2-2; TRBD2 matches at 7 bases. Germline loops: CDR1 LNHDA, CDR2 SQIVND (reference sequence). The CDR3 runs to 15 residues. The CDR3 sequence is CASRIPFGGTGELFF. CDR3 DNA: TGTGCCAGTCGTATACCCTTCGGGGGGACCGGGGAGCTGTTTTTT.

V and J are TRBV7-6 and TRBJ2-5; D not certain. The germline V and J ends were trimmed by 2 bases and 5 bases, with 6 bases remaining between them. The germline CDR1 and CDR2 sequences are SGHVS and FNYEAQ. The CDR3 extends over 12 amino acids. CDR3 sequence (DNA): TGTGCCAGCAGCTTACCTGGGGAGACCCAGTACTTC. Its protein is CASSLPGETQYF.

In DNA form, the CDR3 reads TGTGCCAGCAGTTTCCGGACTAGCGGAGTCTCCTACGAGCAGTACTTC. Its protein product is CASSFRTSGVSYEQYF. The genes are TRBV27 and TRBJ2-7; TRBD2 agrees at 10 bases. The V gene end was trimmed by 3 bases and the J gene end by 0 bases; junction bases not matched to a gene: 5. The CDR3 length is 16 residues. Per germline, CDR1 MNHEY and CDR2 SMNVEV (reference sequence).

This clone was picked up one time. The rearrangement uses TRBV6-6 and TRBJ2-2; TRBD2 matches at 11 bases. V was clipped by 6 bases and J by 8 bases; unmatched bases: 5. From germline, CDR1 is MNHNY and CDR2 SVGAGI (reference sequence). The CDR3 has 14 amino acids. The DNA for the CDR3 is TGTGCCAGCAGCGGGACTAGCGGAGCGGGGGAGCTGTTTTTT. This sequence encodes CASSGTSGAGELFF.

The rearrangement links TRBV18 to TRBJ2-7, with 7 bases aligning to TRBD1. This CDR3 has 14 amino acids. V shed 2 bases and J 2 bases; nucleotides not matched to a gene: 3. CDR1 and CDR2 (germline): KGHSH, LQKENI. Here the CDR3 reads CASSPGQATYEQYF. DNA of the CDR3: TGTGCCAGCTCACCAGGACAGGCCACCTACGAGCAGTACTTC.

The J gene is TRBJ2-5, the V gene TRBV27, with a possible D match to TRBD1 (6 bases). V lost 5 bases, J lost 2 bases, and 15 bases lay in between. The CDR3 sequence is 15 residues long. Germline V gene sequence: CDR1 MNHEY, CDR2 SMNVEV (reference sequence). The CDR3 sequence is CASSLLWTAQETQYF. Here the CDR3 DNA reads TGTGCCAGCAGTCTCCTATGGACAGCACAAGAGACCCAGTACTTC.

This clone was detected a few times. CDR3 residues: CASSLDEGIQYF. CDR3 DNA sequence: TGTGCCAGCAGCTTAGATGAGGGCATTCAGTACTTC. J is TRBJ2-4 and V is TRBV7-2; a possible D gene is TRBD2 (5 bases). V was clipped by 1 base and J by 9 bases, with 7 bases between them. Per germline, CDR1 SGHTA and CDR2 FQGNSA. The CDR3 spans 12 residues.

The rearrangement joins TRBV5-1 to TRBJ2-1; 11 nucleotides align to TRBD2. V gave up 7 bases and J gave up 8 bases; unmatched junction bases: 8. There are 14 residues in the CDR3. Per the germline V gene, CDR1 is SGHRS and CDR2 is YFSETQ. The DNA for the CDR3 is TGCGCCAGCCGTCTTAGCGGGAGGGAGGATGAGCAGTTCTTC. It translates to CASRLSGREDEQFF.

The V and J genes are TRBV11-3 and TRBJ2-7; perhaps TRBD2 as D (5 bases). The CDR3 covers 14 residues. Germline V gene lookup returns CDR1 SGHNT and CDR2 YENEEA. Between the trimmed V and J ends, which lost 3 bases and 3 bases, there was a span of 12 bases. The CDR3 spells CASSFTPADYEQYF. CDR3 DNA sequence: TGTGCCAGCAGCTTCACCCCAGCGGACTACGAGCAGTACTTC.

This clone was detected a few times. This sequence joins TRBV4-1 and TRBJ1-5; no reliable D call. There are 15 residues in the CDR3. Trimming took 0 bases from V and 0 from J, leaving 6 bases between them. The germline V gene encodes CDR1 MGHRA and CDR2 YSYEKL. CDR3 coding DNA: TGCGCCAGCAGCCAAGAGGTAGATAGCAATCAGCCCCAGCATTTT. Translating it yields CASSQEVDSNQPQHF.

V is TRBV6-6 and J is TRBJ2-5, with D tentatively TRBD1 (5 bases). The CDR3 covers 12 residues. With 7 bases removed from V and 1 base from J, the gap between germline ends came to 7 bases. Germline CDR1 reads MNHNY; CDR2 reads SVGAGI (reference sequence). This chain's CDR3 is CASTGSQETQYF. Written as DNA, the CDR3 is TGTGCCAGCACAGGGTCCCAAGAGACCCAGTACTTC.